Listed below are T cell receptor beta chains from one sample, sequenced in a study of cytomegalovirus exposure and HLA in healthy donors. Repertoires were generated with immunoSEQ multiplex PCR, while TCRdb's copy carries only in-frame clones and drops some. The profile covers about 94,000 clones, with roughly 8.2% appearing a single time and about 2.5% taken by the ten largest. Material for sequencing was PBMCs. Receptor source: a man aged 45-65 years in good health and CMV-seronegative. The CDR3 runs from the conserved cysteine through the conserved F or W. A D gene is named only where the DNA matches it firmly. The size entry is marked missing in some rows and otherwise reads once, few, many or a size class.

d_call,clone_size,j_call,v_call,cdr3_nt,cdr3_aa
-,few,TRBJ1-5,TRBV6-5,TGTGCCAGCACCCCCTCGGGCGGGCAGCCCCAGCATTTT,CASTPSGGQPQHF
TRBD1,once,TRBJ2-3,TRBV5-6,TGTGCCAGCAGCTCCGAGGGGGGACAGGGAGTATTCACAGATACGCAGTATTTT,CASSSEGGQGVFTDTQYF
TRBD1,few,TRBJ2-7,TRBV19,TGTGCCAGTAGTGGGACAGGGGGTTACCACGAGCAGTACTTC,CASSGTGGYHEQYF
-,-,TRBJ1-5,TRBV19,TGTGCCAGTAGTATAGAGGGGCCTGGGAGGAATCAGCCCCAGCATTTT,CASSIEGPGRNQPQHF
TRBD1,-,TRBJ2-3,TRBV5-1,TGCGCCAGCAGCCCCGGGACAGCCACAGATACGCAGTATTTT,CASSPGTATDTQYF
-,-,TRBJ1-2,TRBV27,TGTGCCAGCTCGACACCAAAATATGGCTACACCTTC,CASSTPKYGYTF
-,once,TRBJ1-2,TRBV9,TGTGCCAGCAGCGTAGGCGGGTTTGGTGGCTACACCTTC,CASSVGGFGGYTF
TRBD1,-,TRBJ1-4,TRBV5-1,TGCGCCAGCAGCCAGCCCGACAGGGGGGCTAATGAAAAACTGTTTTTT,CASSQPDRGANEKLFF
TRBD2,-,TRBJ2-2,TRBV7-6,TGTGCCAGCAGCTCCCGGACTAGCGGCCTGGAGAACACCGGGGAGCTGTTTTTT,CASSSRTSGLENTGELFF
TRBD1,-,TRBJ2-7,TRBV19,TGTGCCAGTAGTGCAACCGGGACAGGGAGCTACGAGCAGTACTTC,CASSATGTGSYEQYF
TRBD1,-,TRBJ1-1,TRBV6-5,TGTGCCAGCAGTCTACAGGGGGCCGTCACTGAAGCTTTCTTT,CASSLQGAVTEAFF
TRBD2,-,TRBJ2-1,TRBV15,TGTGCCACCAGCACTTCAGCGGGGGTCCTTGAGCAGTTCTTC,CATSTSAGVLEQFF
TRBD1,-,TRBJ2-5,TRBV5-6,TGTGCCAGCAGTTTGACAGGGGGACAAGAGACCCAGTACTTC,CASSLTGGQETQYF